Presented here are 3 T cell receptor beta chains from one specimen sequenced in a study of T cell responses to AZD1222 COVID-19 vaccine. Generated by immunoSEQ multiplex PCR, the TCRdb table keeps only in-frame clones and is missing some. Among roughly 180,000 clones listed, roughly nine tenths were seen once. Sequences were derived from peripheral blood, sampled 28 days after the second AZD1222 dose. Source of these receptors: an adult who received the AZD1222 COVID-19 vaccine.

This chain connects TRBV4-3 to TRBJ1-1; 7 nucleotides line up with TRBD1. With V trimmed by 3 bases and J by 7 bases, 2 bases remained unmatched. The CDR3 has 12 residues. The V gene's germline CDR1 is LGHNA and CDR2 YSLEER. CDR3 bases: TGCGCCAGCAGCCAGAGGGACAGTGAAGCTTTCTTT. It specifies CASSQRDSEAFF.

The V gene is TRBV5-1, the J gene TRBJ2-3; a weak D match, TRBD2 (6 bases). Per germline, CDR1 SGHRS and CDR2 YFSETQ. V gave up 3 bases and J gave up 0 bases, with 11 bases separating them. The CDR3 has 15 amino acids. In DNA form, the CDR3 reads TGCGCCAGCAGCTCCCGTAGCGGTAGCACAGATACGCAGTATTTT. Protein product: CASSSRSGSTDTQYF.

V is TRBV2 and J is TRBJ1-1; no clear D gene. The germline gives CDR1 SNHLY, CDR2 FYNNEI. The CDR3 has 12 residues. Trimming cost V 6 bases and J 2 bases, with 7 bases left between them. CDR3: CASRTANTEAFF. The CDR3 DNA reads as TGTGCCAGCAGGACGGCCAACACTGAAGCTTTCTTT.